This T cell receptor beta chain is drawn from a study of T cells in Graves' hyperthyroidism and ophthalmopathy. About the research overall: The blood sample was taken at first diagnosis, before treatment began.

This clonotype was recorded at least ten times. Germline CDR1 reads SNHLY; CDR2 reads FYNNEI. This CDR3 is built from 15 residues. V lost 6 bases and J lost 7; bases outside the gene matches: 5. Template material for amplifying TCR beta CDR3 regions consisted of RNA transcripts. First-round RT-PCR of the TCR CDR3 relied on the HTBI primer set. TCRdb processed the multiplex PCR reads anew with MiXCR; each CDR3 protein has one entry. The table has approximately 600,000 distinct CDR3 sequences, roughly 14% seen once. Exclusion followed for patients with uncontrolled infection, other autoimmune disease, pregnancy or lactation. Diagnosis rested on symptoms, serum thyroxine and TRAb, thyroid ultrasound, and orbital computed tomography.

The TCR comes from a woman in her forties with Graves' ophthalmopathy. The chain couples TRBV2 to TRBJ2-2, with 13 bases lining up with TRBD2. The sample taken for sequencing was blood. This chain's CDR3 is CASRAGTSGNGELFF. CDR3 DNA: TGTGCCAGCAGGGCCGGGACTAGCGGGAACGGGGAGCTGTTTTTT.